This TCR beta chain originates from a study of patients and donors after allogeneic stem cell transplantation. The CDR3 totals 13 residues. The J segment lost 16 bases and the V segment lost 4 bases, leaving 14 bases of the junction unmatched. CDR1 and CDR2 from the germline V gene are SGDLS and YYNGEE. TCRdb ran MiXCR on the RT-PCR reads and lists one entry per CDR3 protein. The table records approximately 210,000 distinct CDR3 sequences, less than 45% of them present only once. The chain joins TRBV9 to TRBJ2-4; 7 nucleotides agree with TRBD1. The sample comprised blood, either unsorted or a sorted T cell fraction (not recorded which). This sequence originates from a human donor who was either an allogeneic HSCT recipient or a stem cell or donor lymphocyte infusion donor (not recorded which). It is not recorded whose cells these are; they may come from a transplant donor. Here the CDR3 reads CASSRAVGGQYYF. The CDR3 nucleotides are TGTGCCAGCAGCAGAGCCGTAGGGGGACAGTACTACTTC.